This T cell receptor beta chain was found in a study of response to subunit inactivated influenza vaccine. General study points: Seasonal influenza vaccination, on each occasion, was suggested by the authors to recruit few new T cells.

To note about this clonotype: What it recognizes is unknown.

The CDR3 spans 17 residues. Trimming took 6 bases from V and 0 from J; bases not matched to a gene: 8. Germline assignment: CDR1 MNHEY and CDR2 SVGEGT. Each CDR3 protein gets one entry after TCRdb re-called the RT-PCR reads with MiXCR. Counted here are about half a million distinct CDR3 sequences, around 25% occurring once; the ten biggest clones make up approximately 2%. The rearrangement joins TRBV6-2 or TRBV6-3 to TRBJ2-3, with 11 bases lining up with TRBD2. This receptor was identified in a man aged 45-60 years who received an inactivated influenza vaccine. The starting material was CD4+ T cells sorted from PBMCs, obtained 5 to 6 days after vaccination. In nucleotides, the CDR3 is TGTGCCAGCAGATCCATCCGGACTAGCGGGAGCACAGATACGCAGTATTTT. It yields the protein CASRSIRTSGSTDTQYF.